The present entry profiles one T cell receptor (beta chain) with its context. Germline lookup yields CDR1 SGHKS and CDR2 YYEKEE (reference sequence). The CDR3 runs 15 residues. Trimming took 4 bases from V and 8 from J; bases not matched to a gene: 9. The sample belongs to a study of Ad26.COV2.S vaccination and SARS-CoV-2 variants. About the study: Intramuscular Ad26.COV2.S at 5x10^10 or 1x10^11 viral particles.

The treatment is: some 20 received Ad26.COV2.S at low or high dose, single or two shots; roughly five received placebo; per-sample allocation not given. Material that was analyzed had been drawn on day 63 after the first vaccine or placebo injection. Assay used: immunoSEQ multiplex PCR; TCRdb lists only in-frame clones, some missing. Of roughly 450,000 clones in the sample, 80% to 95% were seen once. Material: peripheral blood, obtained in a trial of Ad26.COV2.S vaccine versus placebo. The clonotype originates from a person between 18 and 65 years old who received the Ad26.COV2.S COVID-19 vaccine or a placebo. The J gene is TRBJ2-1, the V gene TRBV5-5, with 10 bases aligning to TRBD2. CDR3 protein: CASSPEASGSYEQFF. CDR3 nucleotide sequence: TGTGCCAGCAGCCCCGAGGCTAGCGGGAGTTATGAGCAGTTCTTC.